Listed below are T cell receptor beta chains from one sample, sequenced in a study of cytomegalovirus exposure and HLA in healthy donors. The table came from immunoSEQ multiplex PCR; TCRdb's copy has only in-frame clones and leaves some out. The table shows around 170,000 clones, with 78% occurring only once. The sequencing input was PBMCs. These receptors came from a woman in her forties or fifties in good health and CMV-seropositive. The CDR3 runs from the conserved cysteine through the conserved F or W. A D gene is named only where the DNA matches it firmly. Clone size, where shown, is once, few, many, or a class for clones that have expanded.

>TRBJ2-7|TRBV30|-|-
TGTGCCTGCTCAGGGTTCCCCGGCGAGCAGTACTTC
CACSGFPGEQYF
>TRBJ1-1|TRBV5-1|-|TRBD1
TGCGCCAGCAGCTCATCCCCGGGACAGGGCCGGGAAGCTTTCTTT
CASSSSPGQGREAFF
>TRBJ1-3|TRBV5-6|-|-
TGTGCCAGCAGCAATCTTGGAAACACCATATATTTT
CASSNLGNTIYF
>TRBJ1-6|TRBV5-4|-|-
TGTGCCAGCAGCTTCGGCGCCCGGGATGCTTCACCCCTCCACTTT
CASSFGARDASPLHF
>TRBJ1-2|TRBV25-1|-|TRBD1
TGTGCCAGCAGTGACCCCAGGCAGGGGGCGAACTATGGCTACACCTTC
CASSDPRQGANYGYTF
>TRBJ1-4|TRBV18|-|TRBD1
TGTGCCAGCTCTCAAGGGCAGACAGGGCTCGGTGAAAAACTGTTTTTT
CASSQGQTGLGEKLFF
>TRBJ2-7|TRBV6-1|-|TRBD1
TGTGCCAGACAGGGGTACGAGCAGTACTTC
CARQGYEQYF
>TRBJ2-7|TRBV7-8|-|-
TGTGCCAGCAGCACCACCGGGACACAGTACGAGCAGTACTTC
CASSTTGTQYEQYF
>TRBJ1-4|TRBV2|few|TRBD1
TGTGCCAGCAGTTTTCCGGGACAGAGTAATGAAAAACTGTTTTTT
CASSFPGQSNEKLFF
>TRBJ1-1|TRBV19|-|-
TGTGCCAGTAGTCCTCGTCAGTCCAACGAAGCTTTCTTT
CASSPRQSNEAFF
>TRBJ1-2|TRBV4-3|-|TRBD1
TGCGCCAGCAGCGTCGACAGGGGCTCTAACTATGGCTACACCTTC
CASSVDRGSNYGYTF
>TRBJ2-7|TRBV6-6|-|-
TGTGCCAGCAGTTACTCCTGGGACTCGTCGAGGGACGAGCAGTACTTC
CASSYSWDSSRDEQYF
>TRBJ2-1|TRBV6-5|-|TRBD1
TGTGCCAGCAGTTGGAGGACAGGGGTCTACAATGAGCAGTTCTTC
CASSWRTGVYNEQFF
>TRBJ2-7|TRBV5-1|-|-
TGCGCCAGCAGCTTGGGACAGGTCCCCTACGAGCAGTACTTC
CASSLGQVPYEQYF
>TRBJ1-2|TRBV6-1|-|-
TGTGCCAGCAGTGAAATGGGGGCGGACTATGGCTACACCTTC
CASSEMGADYGYTF
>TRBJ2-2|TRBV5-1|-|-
TGCGCCAGCAGCTTGGATGGTGCCCGGCCGGGGGGCCCCACCGGGGAGCTGTTTTTT
CASSLDGARPGGPTGELFF
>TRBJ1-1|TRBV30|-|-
TGTGCCTGGACGCGGGGGGGGAACACTGAAGCTTTCTTT
CAWTRGGNTEAFF
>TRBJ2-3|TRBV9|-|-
TGTGCCAGCAGCGTAGCTATAAGCCCCCACACAGATACGCAGTATTTT
CASSVAISPHTDTQYF
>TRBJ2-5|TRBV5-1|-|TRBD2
TGCGCCAGCAGCGGATCTAGCGGGGAGACCCAGTACTTC
CASSGSSGETQYF
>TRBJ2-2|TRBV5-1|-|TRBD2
TGCGCCAGCAGCTTGGGGACTAGCGGGAGACTTACGAACACCGGGGAGCTGTTTTTT
CASSLGTSGRLTNTGELFF
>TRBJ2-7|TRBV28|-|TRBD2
TGTGCCAGCAGTTTACCCCTCACCGGGACTAGCAGCGACGAGCAGTACTTC
CASSLPLTGTSSDEQYF
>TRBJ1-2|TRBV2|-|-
TGTGCCAGGAGAGGGCAGAACCATGGCTACACCTTC
CARRGQNHGYTF
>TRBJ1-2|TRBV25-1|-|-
TGTGCCAGCAGTGAATTATCAGGGAACGGCTACACCTTC
CASSELSGNGYTF
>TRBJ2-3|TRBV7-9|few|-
TGTGCCAGCAGCTTAGGAGCGGATACGCAGTATTTT
CASSLGADTQYF
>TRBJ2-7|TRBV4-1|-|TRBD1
TGCGCCAGCAGCCAAGTCCGGGACAGCTACGAGCAGTACTTC
CASSQVRDSYEQYF